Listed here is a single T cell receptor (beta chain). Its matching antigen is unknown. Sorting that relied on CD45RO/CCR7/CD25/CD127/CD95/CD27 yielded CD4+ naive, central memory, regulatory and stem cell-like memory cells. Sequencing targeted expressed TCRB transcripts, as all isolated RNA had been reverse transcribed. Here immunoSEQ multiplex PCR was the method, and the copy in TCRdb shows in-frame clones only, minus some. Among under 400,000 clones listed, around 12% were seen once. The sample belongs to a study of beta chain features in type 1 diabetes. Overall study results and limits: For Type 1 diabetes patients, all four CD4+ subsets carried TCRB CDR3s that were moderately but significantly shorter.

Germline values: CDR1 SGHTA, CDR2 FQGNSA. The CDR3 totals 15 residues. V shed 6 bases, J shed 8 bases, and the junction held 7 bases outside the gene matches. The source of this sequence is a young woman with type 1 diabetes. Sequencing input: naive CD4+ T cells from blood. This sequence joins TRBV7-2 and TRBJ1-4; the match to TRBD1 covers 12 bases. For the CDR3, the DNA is TGTGCCAGCAGGCCGAGGGACAGGGGGCGCGAAAAACTGTTTTTT. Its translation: CASRPRDRGREKLFF.